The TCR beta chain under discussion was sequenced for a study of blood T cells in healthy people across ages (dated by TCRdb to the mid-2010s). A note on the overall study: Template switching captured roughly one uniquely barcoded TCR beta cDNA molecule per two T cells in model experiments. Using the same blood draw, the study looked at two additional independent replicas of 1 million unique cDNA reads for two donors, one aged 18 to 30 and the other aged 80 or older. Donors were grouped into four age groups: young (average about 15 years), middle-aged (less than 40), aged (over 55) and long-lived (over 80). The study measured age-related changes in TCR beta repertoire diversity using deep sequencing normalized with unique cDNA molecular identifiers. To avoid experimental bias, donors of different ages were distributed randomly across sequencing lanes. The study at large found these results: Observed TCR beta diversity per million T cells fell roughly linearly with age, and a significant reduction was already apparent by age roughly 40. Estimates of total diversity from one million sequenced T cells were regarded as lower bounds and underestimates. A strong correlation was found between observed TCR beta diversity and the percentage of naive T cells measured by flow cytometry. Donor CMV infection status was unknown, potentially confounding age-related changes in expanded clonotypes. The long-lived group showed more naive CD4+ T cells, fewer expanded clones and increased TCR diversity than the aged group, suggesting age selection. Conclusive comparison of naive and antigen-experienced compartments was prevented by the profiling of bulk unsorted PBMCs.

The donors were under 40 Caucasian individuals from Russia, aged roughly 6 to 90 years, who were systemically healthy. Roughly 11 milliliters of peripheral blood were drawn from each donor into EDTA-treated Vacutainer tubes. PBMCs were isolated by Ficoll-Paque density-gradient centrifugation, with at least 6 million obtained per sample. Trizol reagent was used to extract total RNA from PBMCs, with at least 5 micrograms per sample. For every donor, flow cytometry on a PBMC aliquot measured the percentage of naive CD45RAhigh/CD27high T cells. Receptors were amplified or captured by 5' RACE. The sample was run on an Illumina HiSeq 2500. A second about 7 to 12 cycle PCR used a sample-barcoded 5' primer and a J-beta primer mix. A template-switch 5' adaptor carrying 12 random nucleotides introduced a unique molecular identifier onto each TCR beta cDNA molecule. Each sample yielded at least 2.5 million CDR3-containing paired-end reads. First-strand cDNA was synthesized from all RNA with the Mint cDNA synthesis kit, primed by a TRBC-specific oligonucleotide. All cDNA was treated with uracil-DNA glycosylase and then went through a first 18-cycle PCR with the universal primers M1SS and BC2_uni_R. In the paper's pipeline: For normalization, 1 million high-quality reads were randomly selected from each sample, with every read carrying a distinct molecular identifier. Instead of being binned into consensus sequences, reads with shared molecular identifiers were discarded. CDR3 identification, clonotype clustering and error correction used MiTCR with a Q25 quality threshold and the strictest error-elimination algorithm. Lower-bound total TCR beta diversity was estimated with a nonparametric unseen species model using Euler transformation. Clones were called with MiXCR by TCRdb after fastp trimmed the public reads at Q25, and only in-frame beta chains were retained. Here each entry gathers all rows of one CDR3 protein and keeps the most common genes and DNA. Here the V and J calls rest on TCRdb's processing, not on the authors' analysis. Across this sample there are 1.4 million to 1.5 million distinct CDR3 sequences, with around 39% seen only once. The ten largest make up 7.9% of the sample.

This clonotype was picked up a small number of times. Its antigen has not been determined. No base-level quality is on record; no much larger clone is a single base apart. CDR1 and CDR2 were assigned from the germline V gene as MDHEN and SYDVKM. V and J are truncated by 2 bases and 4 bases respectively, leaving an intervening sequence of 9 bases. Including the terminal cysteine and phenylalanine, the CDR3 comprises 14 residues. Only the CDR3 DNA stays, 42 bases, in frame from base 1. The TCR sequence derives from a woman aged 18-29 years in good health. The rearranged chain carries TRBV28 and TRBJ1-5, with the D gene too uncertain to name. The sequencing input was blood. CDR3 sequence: CASSLRNRNQPQHF. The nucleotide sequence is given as TGTGCCAGCAGTTTAAGGAATAGGAATCAGCCCCAGCATTTT. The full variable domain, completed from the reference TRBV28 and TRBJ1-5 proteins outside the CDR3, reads DVKVTQSSRYLVKRTGEKVFLECVQDMDHENMFWYRQDPGLGLRLIYFSYDVKMKEKGDIPEGYSVSREKKERFSLILESASTNQTSMYLCASSLRNRNQPQHFGDGTRLSIL.